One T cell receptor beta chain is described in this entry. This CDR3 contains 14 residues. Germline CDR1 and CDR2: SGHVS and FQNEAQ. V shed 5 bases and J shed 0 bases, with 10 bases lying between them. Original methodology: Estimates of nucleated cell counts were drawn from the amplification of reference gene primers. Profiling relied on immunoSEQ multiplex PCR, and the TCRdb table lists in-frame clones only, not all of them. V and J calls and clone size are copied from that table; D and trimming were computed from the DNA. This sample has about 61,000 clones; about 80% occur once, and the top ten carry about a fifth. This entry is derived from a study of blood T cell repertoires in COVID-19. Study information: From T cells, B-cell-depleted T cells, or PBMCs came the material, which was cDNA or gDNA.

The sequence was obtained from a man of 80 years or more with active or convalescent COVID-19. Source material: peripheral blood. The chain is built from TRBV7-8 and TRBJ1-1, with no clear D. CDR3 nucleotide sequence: TGTGCCAGCAGCATCCAGGCCATGAACACTGAAGCTTTCTTT. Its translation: CASSIQAMNTEAFF.